The 26 T cell receptor beta chains given below trace back to one sample, sequenced in a study of T cells in Graves' hyperthyroidism and ophthalmopathy. Using RNA transcripts as the source, TCR beta CDR3 regions were amplified. First-round RT-PCR of the TCR CDR3 relied on the HTBI primer set. TCRdb analysed the multiplex PCR reads with MiXCR anew, one entry per CDR3 protein. The data contain some 350,000 distinct CDR3 sequences, 15% to 19% of them singletons. The sample taken for sequencing was blood. These receptors were collected from a woman aged 18 to 35 with Graves' hyperthyroidism that later progressed to Graves' ophthalmopathy.

The V and J genes are TRBV27 and TRBJ2-2; 8 positions agree with TRBD2. J gave up 4 bases and V 5 bases, and 9 bases lay outside the gene matches. Per germline, CDR1 MNHEY and CDR2 SMNVEV (reference sequence). This CDR3 region has 16 residues. CDR3 amino acids: CASSQQTGGITGELFF. In DNA form, the CDR3 reads TGTGCCAGCAGTCAACAAACGGGGGGGATCACCGGGGAGCTGTTTTTT.

This clonotype was detected many times. The chain recombines TRBV13 with TRBJ2-7; D is possibly TRBD1 or TRBD2 (5 bases each). Trimming took 5 bases from V and 0 from J, leaving 11 bases between them. This CDR3 spans 14 amino acids. Germline values: CDR1 PRHDT, CDR2 FYEKMQ (reference sequence). CDR3 region: CASSRDVSSYEQYF. CDR3 bases: TGTGCCAGCAGCCGGGACGTGAGCTCCTACGAGCAGTACTTC.

J is TRBJ1-6 and V is TRBV2, with 8 bases lining up with TRBD1. The CDR3 totals 13 residues. CDR1 and CDR2 from the germline V gene are SNHLY and FYNNEI. With V trimmed by 7 bases and J by 10 bases, 6 bases remained unmatched. CDR3 residues: CASKGQGSSPLHF. Written as DNA, the CDR3 is TGTGCCAGCAAAGGACAGGGAAGCTCACCCCTCCACTTT.

V and J are TRBV7-8 and TRBJ1-2; TRBD1 might be the D (5 bases). The CDR3 runs 15 residues. Trimming removed 5 bases at V and 0 bases at J, with 13 bases between. Germline CDR1 SGHVS, CDR2 FQNEAQ. CDR3 sequence: CASSPGAVANYGYTF. The CDR3 bases are TGTGCCAGCAGCCCCGGGGCCGTAGCTAACTATGGCTACACCTTC.

This clonotype was observed at least ten times. This chain uses TRBV7-9 with TRBJ2-1; TRBD2 agrees at 12 bases. With V trimmed by 4 bases and J by 8 bases, 9 bases remained unmatched. The CDR3 contains 16 residues. Germline V gene lookup returns CDR1 SEHNR and CDR2 FQNEAQ (reference sequence). CDR3 residues: CASSSATSGSPDEQFF. For the CDR3, the DNA is TGTGCCAGCAGCTCAGCGACTAGCGGGAGTCCAGATGAGCAGTTCTTC.

This clonotype occurred a few times. V gene TRBV5-4 combines with J gene TRBJ2-1; the D is unclear. The CDR3 spans 13 residues. V was pared by 4 bases and J by 1 base, with 6 bases between. CDR1 SGHNT and CDR2 YYREEE come from the germline V gene (reference sequence). The CDR3 DNA reads TGTGCCAGCAGCCCCGCTTCCTACAATGAGCAGTTCTTC. Amino acids: CASSPASYNEQFF. Supplemented by reference TRBV5-4 and TRBJ2-1, the full variable domain reads ETGVTQSPTHLIKTRGQQVTLRCSSQSGHNTVSWYQQALGQGPQFIFQYYREEENGRGNFPPRFSGLQFPNYSSELNVNALELDDSALYLCASSPASYNEQFFGPGTRLTVL.

This clonotype has ten or more counts. V usage is TRBV6-1 and J usage is TRBJ2-3, with 7 bases aligning to TRBD1. Losses at the gene ends were 6 bases for V and 4 bases for J; bases not matched to a gene: 4. The CDR3 consists of 13 residues. Per the germline V gene, CDR1 is MNHNS and CDR2 is SASEGT. In DNA form, the CDR3 reads TGTGCCAGCAGAACTACAGGGGCAGATACGCAGTATTTT. This translates into CASRTTGADTQYF.

This clonotype was seen only a few times. The gene calls are TRBV3-1 and TRBJ2-3; 8 bases align to TRBD1. V lost 1 base and J lost 2; bases outside the gene matches: 11. The CDR3 contains 18 residues. Germline CDR1 LGHDT, CDR2 YNNKEL (reference sequence). This CDR3 reads CASSQVYLDRGNTDTQYF. The CDR3 DNA reads as TGTGCCAGCAGCCAAGTTTACCTTGACAGGGGAAACACAGATACGCAGTATTTT.

The table lists this clonotype with many counts. This chain uses TRBV11-2 with TRBJ2-7, with D hard to call. The CDR3 extends over 13 amino acids. The germline V gene encodes CDR1 SGHAT and CDR2 FQNNGV. Trimming removed 3 bases from V and 3 bases from J, with 9 bases in between. CDR3 sequence: CASSFPPGYEQYF. The CDR3 coding sequence is TGTGCCAGCAGCTTCCCACCCGGCTACGAGCAGTACTTC.

This clonotype came up many times. This rearrangement joins TRBV2 to TRBJ2-7; perhaps TRBD2 as D (6 bases). The CDR3 sequence is 14 residues long. With 6 bases removed from V and 2 bases from J, the gap between germline ends came to 14 bases. Germline CDR1 reads SNHLY; CDR2 reads FYNNEI. The CDR3 spells CASSPGLLTYEQYF. CDR3 nucleotides: TGTGCCAGCAGCCCGGGACTGCTGACCTACGAGCAGTACTTC.

This clonotype was seen many times. The chain combines TRBV6-1 with TRBJ2-5, with 7 bases fitting TRBD2. J gave up 5 bases and V 4 bases, and 4 bases lay outside the gene matches. The CDR3 is 13 amino acids. Germline V CDR1 and CDR2: MNHNS, SASEGT. DNA for the CDR3: TGTGCCAGCAGTGGGGAGGGGCGGGAGACCCAGTACTTC. Its translation is CASSGEGRETQYF.

With regard to this clonotype: Given a much more abundant clone one base away, this may be a read error. This chain connects TRBV12-3 or TRBV12-4 to TRBJ1-6; D is uncertain. The germline V and J ends were trimmed by 0 bases and 11 bases, with 5 bases remaining between them. This CDR3 is 12 amino acids long. The CDR3 nucleotides are TGTGCCAGCAGTTTAGCGGTGCCACCCCTCCACTTT. As protein: CASSLAVPPLHF.

The CDR3 loop is CAISGSRGSSYNEQFF. DNA for the CDR3: TGTGCCATCAGTGGCTCCAGGGGAAGCTCCTACAATGAGCAGTTCTTC. The chain links TRBV10-3 to TRBJ2-1; possible D gene TRBD1, 6 bases. The CDR3 consists of 16 residues. V was shortened by 4 bases and J by 0 bases, with 13 bases between the two germline ends. Germline loops: CDR1 ENHRY, CDR2 SYGVKD.

This clonotype was seen ten or more times. This chain joins TRBV5-1 and TRBJ2-1, with TRBD2 identical over 11 bases. Trimming cost V 5 bases and J 8 bases; bases outside gene matches: 9. Germline V CDR1 and CDR2: SGHRS, YFSETQ. The CDR3 contains 15 residues. The CDR3 loop is CASRKLAGGSDEQFF. The CDR3 DNA reads TGCGCCAGCAGAAAGCTAGCGGGAGGTTCAGATGAGCAGTTCTTC.

This clonotype was detected many times. V and J are TRBV6-5 and TRBJ2-5; D is tentatively TRBD1 or TRBD2 (6 bases each). Trimming shortened V by 0 bases and J by 2 bases, and 10 bases separated the two germline ends. From germline, CDR1 is MNHEY and CDR2 SVGAGI. The CDR3 length is 15 residues. CDR3: CASSYSRGAQETQYF. The CDR3 DNA follows: TGTGCCAGCAGTTACTCGAGGGGGGCACAAGAGACCCAGTACTTC.

This clonotype was seen at least ten times. The rearrangement uses TRBV3-1 and TRBJ2-4; no clear D. The germline V gene encodes CDR1 LGHDT and CDR2 YNNKEL (reference sequence). V dropped 1 base and J dropped 0 bases, with 13 bases sitting between them. CDR3 length: 17 residues. The CDR3 loop is CASSQGFTVQAKNIQYF. In DNA form, the CDR3 reads TGTGCCAGCAGCCAAGGTTTTACAGTGCAAGCCAAAAACATTCAGTACTTC.

The chain uses TRBV20-1 and TRBJ2-3, with a weak D call TRBD1 (5 bases). The V and J ends lost 6 bases and 6 bases respectively, with 19 bases between them. Germline lookup yields CDR1 DFQATT and CDR2 SNEGSKA (reference sequence). CDR3 length: 14 amino acids. Here the CDR3 reads CSAQDTPGADTQYF. CDR3 nucleotide sequence: TGCAGTGCCCAGGACACTCCTGGGGCGGATACGCAGTATTTT.

This clonotype appeared many times. The chain couples TRBV6-6 to TRBJ2-3; tentatively, D is TRBD1 (6 bases). Germline CDR1 is MNHNY and CDR2 is SVGAGI (reference sequence). V shed 2 bases and J shed 0 bases, with 9 bases lying between them. The CDR3 extends over 15 amino acids. The CDR3 DNA reads TGTGCCAGCAGTTACCGGGACACTAGCACAGATACGCAGTATTTT. Amino acids: CASSYRDTSTDTQYF.

This clonotype has at least ten counts. This chain uses TRBV3-1 with TRBJ2-3, with TRBD2 as a possible D gene (5 bases). From germline, CDR1 is LGHDT and CDR2 YNNKEL (reference sequence). CDR3 length: 16 residues. V gave up 7 bases and J gave up 6 bases, with 23 bases separating them. The DNA for the CDR3 is TGTGCCAGCACCAATGGTTACCGGGGTGGTTTGGATACGCAGTATTTT. It is translated as CASTNGYRGGLDTQYF.

This clonotype was counted at least ten times. This chain joins TRBV19 and TRBJ2-5; D ambiguous. The germline V gene encodes CDR1 LNHDA and CDR2 SQIVND (reference sequence). The CDR3 covers 14 residues. Trimming left V 6 bases short and J 3 bases short, with 14 bases between. CDR3 residues: CASRRLGEEETQYF. The CDR3 DNA sequence: TGTGCCAGTAGGCGCCTTGGAGAGGAAGAGACCCAGTACTTC. Looking up the rest from reference TRBV19 and TRBJ2-5 gives the full variable domain: DGGITQSPKYLFRKEGQNVTLSCEQNLNHDAMYWYRQDPGQGLRLIYYSQIVNDFQKGDIAEGYSVSREKKESFPLTVTSAQKNPTAFYLCASRRLGEEETQYFGPGTRLLVL.

This clonotype occurred many times. The chain is built from TRBV3-1 and TRBJ2-3; 10 nucleotides match TRBD2. The junction had 6 bases not matched to a gene; V was cut back by 4 bases and J by 5 bases. Germline CDR1 is LGHDT and CDR2 is YNNKEL (reference sequence). The CDR3 has 15 amino acids. CDR3 in amino acids: CASSLLAGVEDTQYF. The CDR3 DNA follows: TGTGCCAGCAGCCTTCTAGCGGGAGTCGAAGATACGCAGTATTTT.

The CDR3 reads CASSQDRTLTYEQYF. The CDR3 DNA is TGTGCCAGCAGCCAAGATCGGACCTTAACCTACGAGCAGTACTTC. The V and J genes are TRBV7-2 and TRBJ2-7; D is undetermined. Trimming stripped 5 bases from V and 2 bases from J, with 16 bases between. Germline CDR1 is SGHTA and CDR2 is FQGNSA. The CDR3 has 15 residues.

In the case of this clonotype: One end of the junction fails to match germline, which may point to a read error. The rearrangement joins TRBV6-1 to TRBJ1-2; no clear D. Germline V gene data show CDR1 as MNHNS and CDR2 as SASEGT. CDR3 length equals 15 residues. The chain's CDR3 is CASSEADPRGYGHTF. The DNA of the CDR3 is TGTGCCAGCAGTGAGGCCGATCCCCGAGGGTATGGCCACACCTTC.

This clonotype was recorded many times. The chain has TRBV30 and TRBJ1-1; no firm D call. Trimming removed 5 bases at V and 3 bases at J, with 7 bases between. Germline loops: CDR1 GTSNPN, CDR2 SVGIG (reference sequence). The CDR3 has 11 residues. This chain's CDR3 is CAWSRDTEAFF. The CDR3 DNA is TGTGCCTGGTCGCGAGACACTGAAGCTTTCTTT.

This clonotype occurred many times. V usage is TRBV7-9 and J usage is TRBJ2-7, with a tentative D call TRBD2 (5 bases). Germline assignment: CDR1 SEHNR and CDR2 FQNEAQ (reference sequence). This CDR3 spans 15 amino acids. V lost 5 bases and J 2 bases, leaving 16 bases between the germline ends. DNA for the CDR3: TGTGCCAGCAGCGCGGGTGGGGTAGAACCCTACGAGCAGTACTTC. It encodes CASSAGGVEPYEQYF.

This clonotype was picked up many times. V is TRBV6-2 or TRBV6-3 and J is TRBJ2-2; D gene ambiguous. Germline-derived CDR1 and CDR2 are MNHEY and SVGEGT. There are 13 residues in the CDR3. V was clipped by 10 bases and J by 5 bases, with 14 bases between them. The CDR3, as DNA: TGTGCCATCCCCTTGCGAGGTACCGGGGAGCTGTTTTTT. As protein: CAIPLRGTGELFF.